The clone carrying this T cell receptor (beta chain) was seen at least ten times. Its cognate antigen is unknown. The CDR3 runs to 19 residues. V lost 1 base to trimming and J lost 3 bases, with 23 bases between them. CDR1 is SGHTA, CDR2 FQGNSA, per germline. This sample was taken from a study of T cell repertoires in cytomegalovirus infection. Findings of the study overall: It was HLA-C-restricted CMV-specific TCR beta clonotypes that dominated the response ex vivo. Carriers of CMV and the relevant HLA type were discriminated by public TCR beta frequency.

TCRdb analysed the reads with MiXCR anew, one entry per CDR3 protein. The sample comprises some 110,000 distinct CDR3 sequences, roughly a tenth of which are singletons, and 30% to 40% rests with the top ten. The V call is TRBV7-2, the J call TRBJ2-3; perhaps TRBD2 as D (6 bases). Sequencing input: PBMCs, sequenced either directly or after in vitro stimulation (not recorded which). The clonotype comes from a human donor in good health (CMV status not recorded). Some clones in this sample may be carry-over from other donors' samples. CDR3: CASSLGRRGSGGATDTQYF. DNA for the CDR3: TGTGCCAGCAGCTTAGGGCGTAGAGGTTCAGGAGGGGCTACAGATACGCAGTATTTT.